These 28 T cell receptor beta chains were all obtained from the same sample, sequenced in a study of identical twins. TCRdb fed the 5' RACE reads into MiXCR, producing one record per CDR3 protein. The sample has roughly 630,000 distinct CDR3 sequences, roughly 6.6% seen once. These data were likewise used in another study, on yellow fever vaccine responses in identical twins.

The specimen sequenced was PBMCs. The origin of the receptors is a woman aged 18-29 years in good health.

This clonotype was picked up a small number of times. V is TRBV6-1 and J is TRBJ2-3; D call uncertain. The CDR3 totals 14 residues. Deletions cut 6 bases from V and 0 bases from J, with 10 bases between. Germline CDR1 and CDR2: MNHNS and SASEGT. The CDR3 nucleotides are TGTGCCAGCAGGTCCCCCTCTAGCACAGATACGCAGTATTTT. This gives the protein CASRSPSSTDTQYF.

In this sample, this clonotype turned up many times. The CDR3 bases are TGCGCCAGCAGCTTGGGTCAACAGGGCGAGCAGTTCTTC. Translated, it gives CASSLGQQGEQFF. V usage is TRBV5-1 and J usage is TRBJ2-1, with D possibly matching TRBD1 (6 bases). Germline values: CDR1 SGHRS, CDR2 YFSETQ. The length of the CDR3 is 13 residues. The V end lost 0 bases, the J end lost 10 bases, and 11 bases lay between the germline ends.

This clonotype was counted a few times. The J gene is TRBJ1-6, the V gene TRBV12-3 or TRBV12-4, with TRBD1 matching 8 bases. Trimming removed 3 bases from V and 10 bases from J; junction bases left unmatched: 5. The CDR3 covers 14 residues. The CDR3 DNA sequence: TGTGCCAGCAGTTTCAGGGGGCTCGGATCACCCCTCCACTTT. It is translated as CASSFRGLGSPLHF.

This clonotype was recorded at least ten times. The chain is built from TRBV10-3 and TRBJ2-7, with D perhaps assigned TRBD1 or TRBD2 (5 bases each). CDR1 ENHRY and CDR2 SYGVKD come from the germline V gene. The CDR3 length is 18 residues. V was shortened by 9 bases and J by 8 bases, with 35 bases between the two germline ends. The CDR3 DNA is TGTGCCATAAGCCTAAACCGGGGCGCAGAAAGGGTTCTTTACAAGCAGTACTTC. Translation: CAISLNRGAERVLYKQYF.

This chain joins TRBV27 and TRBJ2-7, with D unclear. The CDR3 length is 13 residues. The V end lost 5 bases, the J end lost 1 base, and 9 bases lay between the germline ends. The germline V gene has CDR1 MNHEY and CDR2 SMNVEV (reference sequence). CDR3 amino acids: CASSPGWSYEQYF. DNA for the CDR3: TGTGCCAGCAGTCCCGGGTGGTCCTACGAGCAGTACTTC.

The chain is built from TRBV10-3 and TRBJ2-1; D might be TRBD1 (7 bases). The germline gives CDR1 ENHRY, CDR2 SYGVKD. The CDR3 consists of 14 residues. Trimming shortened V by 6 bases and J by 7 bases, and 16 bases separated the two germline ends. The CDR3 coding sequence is TGTGCCATCAGAACTCAGGGGGGTGGTAATGAGCAGTTCTTC. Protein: CAIRTQGGGNEQFF.

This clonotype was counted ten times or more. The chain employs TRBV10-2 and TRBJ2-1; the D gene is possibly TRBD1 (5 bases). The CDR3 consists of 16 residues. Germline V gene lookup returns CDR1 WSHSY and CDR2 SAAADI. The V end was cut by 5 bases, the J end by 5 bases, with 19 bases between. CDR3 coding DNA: TGCGCCAGCAGTCAGGACGGACAACTCCCTGACAATGAGCAGTTCTTC. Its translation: CASSQDGQLPDNEQFF.

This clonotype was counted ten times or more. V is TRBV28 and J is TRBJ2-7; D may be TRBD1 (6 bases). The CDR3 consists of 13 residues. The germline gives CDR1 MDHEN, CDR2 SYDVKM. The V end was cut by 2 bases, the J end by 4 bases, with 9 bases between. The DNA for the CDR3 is TGTGCCAGCAGTTTAGACAGGATGTACGAGCAGTACTTC. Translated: CASSLDRMYEQYF.

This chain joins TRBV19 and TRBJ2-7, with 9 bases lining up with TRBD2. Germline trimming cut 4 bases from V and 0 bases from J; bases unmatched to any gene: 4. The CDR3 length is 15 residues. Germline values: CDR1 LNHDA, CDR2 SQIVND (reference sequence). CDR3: CASSTPSGNSYEQYF. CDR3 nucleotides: TGTGCCAGTAGTACTCCTAGCGGGAACTCCTACGAGCAGTACTTC. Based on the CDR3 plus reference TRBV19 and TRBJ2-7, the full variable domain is DGGITQSPKYLFRKEGQNVTLSCEQNLNHDAMYWYRQDPGQGLRLIYYSQIVNDFQKGDIAEGYSVSREKKESFPLTVTSAQKNPTAFYLCASSTPSGNSYEQYFGPGTRLTVT.

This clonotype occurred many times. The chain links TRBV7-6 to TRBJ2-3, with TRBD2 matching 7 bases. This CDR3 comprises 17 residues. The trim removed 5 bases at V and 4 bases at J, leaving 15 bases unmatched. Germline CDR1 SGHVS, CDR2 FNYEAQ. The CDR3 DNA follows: TGTGCCAGCAGCCTAACCGCTATGCGGGGGAGGCCAGATACGCAGTATTTT. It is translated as CASSLTAMRGRPDTQYF.

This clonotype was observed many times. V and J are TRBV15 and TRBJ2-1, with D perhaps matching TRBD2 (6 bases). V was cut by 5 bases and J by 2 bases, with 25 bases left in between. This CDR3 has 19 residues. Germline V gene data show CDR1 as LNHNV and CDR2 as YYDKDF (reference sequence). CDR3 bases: TGTGCCACCAGCCGAGTTCGGCAGCGAGCGGGTACAACCTACAATGAGCAGTTCTTC. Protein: CATSRVRQRAGTTYNEQFF.

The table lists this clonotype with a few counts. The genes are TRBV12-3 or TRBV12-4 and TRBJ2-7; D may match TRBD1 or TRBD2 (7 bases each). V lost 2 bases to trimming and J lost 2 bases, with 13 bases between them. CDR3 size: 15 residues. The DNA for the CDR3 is TGTGCCAGCAGTTTAAACCAGGGGGGGCCCTACGAGCAGTACTTC. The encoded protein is CASSLNQGGPYEQYF.

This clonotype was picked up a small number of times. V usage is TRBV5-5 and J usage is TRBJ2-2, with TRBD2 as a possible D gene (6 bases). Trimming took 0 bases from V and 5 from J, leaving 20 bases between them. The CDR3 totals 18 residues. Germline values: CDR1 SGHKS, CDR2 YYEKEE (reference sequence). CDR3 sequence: CASSLAGGSPTRTGELFF. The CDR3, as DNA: TGTGCCAGCAGCTTGGCCGGGGGATCCCCCACGAGGACCGGGGAGCTGTTTTTT. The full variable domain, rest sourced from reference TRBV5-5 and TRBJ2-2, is DAGVTQSPTHLIKTRGQQVTLRCSPISGHKSVSWYQQVLGQGPQFIFQYYEKEERGRGNFPDRFSARQFPNYSSELNVNALLLGDSALYLCASSLAGGSPTRTGELFFGEGSRLTVL.

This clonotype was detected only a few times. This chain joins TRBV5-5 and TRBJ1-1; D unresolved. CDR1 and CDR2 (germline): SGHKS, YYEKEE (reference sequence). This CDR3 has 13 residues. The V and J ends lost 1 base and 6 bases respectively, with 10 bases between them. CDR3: CASSLSVLSEAFF. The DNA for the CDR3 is TGTGCCAGCAGCTTGTCGGTCCTCTCTGAAGCTTTCTTT.

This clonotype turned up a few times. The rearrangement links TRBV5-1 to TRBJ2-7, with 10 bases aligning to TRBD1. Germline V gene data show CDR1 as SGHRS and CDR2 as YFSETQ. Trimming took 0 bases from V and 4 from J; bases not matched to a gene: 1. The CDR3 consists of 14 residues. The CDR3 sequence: CASSLAGQGYEQYV. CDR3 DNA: TGCGCCAGCAGCTTGGCGGGACAGGGGTACGAGCAGTACGTC.

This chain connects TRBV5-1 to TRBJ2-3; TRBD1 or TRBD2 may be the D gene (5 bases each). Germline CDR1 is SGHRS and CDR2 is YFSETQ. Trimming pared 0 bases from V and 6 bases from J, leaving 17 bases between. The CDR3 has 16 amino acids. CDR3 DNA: TGCGCCAGCAGCTTGGTGCCGCCGGGACCAGGGGATACGCAGTATTTT. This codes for CASSLVPPGPGDTQYF.

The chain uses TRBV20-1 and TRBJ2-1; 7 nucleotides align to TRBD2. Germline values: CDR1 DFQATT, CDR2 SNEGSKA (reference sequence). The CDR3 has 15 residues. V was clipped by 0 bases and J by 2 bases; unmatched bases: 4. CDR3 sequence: CSARDLGGTYNEQFF. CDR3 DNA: TGCAGTGCTAGAGATCTCGGGGGGACCTACAATGAGCAGTTCTTC.

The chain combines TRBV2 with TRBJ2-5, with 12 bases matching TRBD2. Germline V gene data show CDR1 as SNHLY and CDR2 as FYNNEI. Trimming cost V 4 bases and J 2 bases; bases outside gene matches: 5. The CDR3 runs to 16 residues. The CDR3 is CASSARTSGAQETQYF. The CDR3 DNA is TGTGCCAGCAGTGCCCGGACTAGCGGGGCACAAGAGACCCAGTACTTC. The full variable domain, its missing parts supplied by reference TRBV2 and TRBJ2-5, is EPEVTQTPSHQVTQMGQEVILRCVPISNHLYFYWYRQILGQKVEFLVSFYNNEISEKSEIFDDQFSVERPDGSNFTLKIRSTKLEDSAMYFCASSARTSGAQETQYFGPGTRLLVL.

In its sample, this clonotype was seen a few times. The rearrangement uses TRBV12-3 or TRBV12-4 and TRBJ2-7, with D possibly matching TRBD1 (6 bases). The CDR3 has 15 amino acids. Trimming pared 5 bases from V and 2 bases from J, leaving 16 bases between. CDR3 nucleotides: TGTGCCAGCAGTCCCCCCGGGACACAGACCTACGAGCAGTACTTC. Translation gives CASSPPGTQTYEQYF.

The DNA for the CDR3 is TGTGCCAGCAGCGTAGCTGTTGCCGGTTCAGATACGCAGTATTTT. Translating gives CASSVAVAGSDTQYF. The chain has TRBV9 and TRBJ2-3; no definite D call. Trimming took off 0 bases at V and 4 bases at J, with 12 bases between the two ends. Germline lookup yields CDR1 SGDLS and CDR2 YYNGEE. The length of the CDR3 is 15 residues.

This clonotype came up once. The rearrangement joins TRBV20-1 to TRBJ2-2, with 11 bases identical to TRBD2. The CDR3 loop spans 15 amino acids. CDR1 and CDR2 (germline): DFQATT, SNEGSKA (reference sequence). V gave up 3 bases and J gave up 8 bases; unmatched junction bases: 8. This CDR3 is CSASSTSGGGGELFF. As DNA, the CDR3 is TGCAGTGCTAGTTCAACTAGCGGGGGAGGAGGGGAGCTGTTTTTT.

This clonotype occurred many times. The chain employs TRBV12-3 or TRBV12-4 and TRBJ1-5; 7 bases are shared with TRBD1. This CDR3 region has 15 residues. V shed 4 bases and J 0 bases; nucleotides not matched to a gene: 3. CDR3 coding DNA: TGTGCCAGCAGTTCCGGGACAGCTAGCAATCAGCCCCAGCATTTT. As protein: CASSSGTASNQPQHF.

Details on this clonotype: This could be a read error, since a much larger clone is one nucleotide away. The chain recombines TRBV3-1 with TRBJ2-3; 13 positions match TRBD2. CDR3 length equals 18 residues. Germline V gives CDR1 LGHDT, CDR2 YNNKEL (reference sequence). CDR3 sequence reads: CATSQGRTSGRSTDTQYF. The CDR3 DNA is TGTGCCACCAGCCAAGGCCGGACTAGCGGGAGAAGCACAGATACGCAGTATTTT.

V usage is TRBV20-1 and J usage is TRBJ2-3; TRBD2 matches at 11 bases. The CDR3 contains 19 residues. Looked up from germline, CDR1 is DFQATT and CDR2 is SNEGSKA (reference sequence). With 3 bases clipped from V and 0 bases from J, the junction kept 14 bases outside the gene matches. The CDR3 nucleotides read TGCAGTGCTAGCCTGGGACTAGCGGAATTCCTTACTAGCACAGATACGCAGTATTTT. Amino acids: CSASLGLAEFLTSTDTQYF.

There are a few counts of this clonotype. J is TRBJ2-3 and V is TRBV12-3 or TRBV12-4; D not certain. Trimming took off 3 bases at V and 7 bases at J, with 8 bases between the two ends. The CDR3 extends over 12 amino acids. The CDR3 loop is CASSLSVNTQYF. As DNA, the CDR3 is TGTGCCAGCAGTTTGTCGGTGAATACGCAGTATTTT.

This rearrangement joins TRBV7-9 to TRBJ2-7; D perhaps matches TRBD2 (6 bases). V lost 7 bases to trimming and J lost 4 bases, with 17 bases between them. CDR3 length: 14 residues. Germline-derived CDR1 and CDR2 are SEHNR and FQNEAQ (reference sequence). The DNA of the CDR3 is TGTGCCAGCATCGCGGGGCAGGACCCTTACGAGCAGTACTTC. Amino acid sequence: CASIAGQDPYEQYF.

CDR3 residues: CATGPGLASTDTQYF. CDR3 DNA sequence: TGCGCCACAGGGCCGGGACTTGCTAGCACAGATACGCAGTATTTT. The chain joins TRBV5-1 to TRBJ2-3; D is perhaps TRBD2 (6 bases). With 9 bases removed from V and 0 bases from J, the gap between germline ends came to 17 bases. Germline V lookup: CDR1 SGHRS, CDR2 YFSETQ. The CDR3 is made up of 15 amino acids.

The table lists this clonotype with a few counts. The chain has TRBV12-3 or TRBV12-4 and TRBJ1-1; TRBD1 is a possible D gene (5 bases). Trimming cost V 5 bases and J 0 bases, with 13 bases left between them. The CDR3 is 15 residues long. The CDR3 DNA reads TGTGCCAGCAGTGGTGGGGGTTCGTTGAACACTGAAGCTTTCTTT. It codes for CASSGGGSLNTEAFF.